The 21 T cell receptor beta chains below come from one sample, sequenced in a study of shared clonotypes between healthy human individuals. Measured with immunoSEQ multiplex PCR; TCRdb has only the in-frame clones, and not every one. Of more than 2 million clones listed, roughly 93% are singletons. In the naive CD8 group, cells lacked CD45RO and were positively selected for CCR7, so terminally differentiated effector memory CD45RA+ cells were left out. Sample: naive CD8+ T cells from PBMCs. The source of these receptors is a man aged 18 to 29 in good health. Some clones in this sample may be carry-over from other donors' samples.

The chain uses TRBV7-9 and TRBJ2-1; unclear D gene. CDR3 length equals 13 residues. Per germline, CDR1 SEHNR and CDR2 FQNEAQ (reference sequence). V was cut by 5 bases and J by 5 bases, with 10 bases left in between. The CDR3 region has the DNA TGTGCCAGCAGCCCCCCCATAGACAATGAGCAGTTCTTC. This translates into CASSPPIDNEQFF.

The chain employs TRBV11-3 and TRBJ2-7, with 7 nucleotides matching TRBD1. Trimming removed 5 bases from V and 1 base from J; junction bases left unmatched: 2. The CDR3 is 13 residues long. Germline V gene sequence: CDR1 SGHNT, CDR2 YENEEA. In DNA, the CDR3 is TGTGCCAGCAGCCAGGACAGGTCCTACGAGCAGTACTTC. This gives the protein CASSQDRSYEQYF.

Regarding this clone: This CDR3 is also generated by other DNA sequences in the sample. V is TRBV28 and J is TRBJ2-7; TRBD2 might be the D (6 bases). CDR1 and CDR2 (germline): MDHEN, SYDVKM. This CDR3 is built from 12 residues. V was shortened by 6 bases and J by 5 bases, with 11 bases between the two germline ends. CDR3 region: CASSLWGDEQYF. CDR3 in DNA: TGTGCCAGCAGCCTCTGGGGGGACGAGCAGTACTTC.

The CDR3 spells CASSPKGVLNTEAFF. The CDR3 coding sequence is TGTGCCAGCAGCCCCAAAGGGGTCTTGAACACTGAAGCTTTCTTT. The chain has TRBV7-9 and TRBJ1-1, with D tentatively TRBD1 (5 bases). V lost 5 bases and J lost 0, with 13 bases in between. The CDR3 has 15 residues. Germline assignment: CDR1 SEHNR and CDR2 FQNEAQ (reference sequence).

The rearrangement links TRBV9 to TRBJ1-2; D remains ambiguous. Germline V gene data show CDR1 as SGDLS and CDR2 as YYNGEE. The CDR3 covers 15 residues. Trimming removed 2 bases from V and 4 bases from J, with 15 bases in between. The CDR3 spells CASSVAASEGYGYTF. CDR3 nucleotides: TGTGCCAGCAGCGTGGCCGCATCAGAGGGCTATGGCTACACCTTC.

The chain is built from TRBV9 and TRBJ1-2, with unresolved D. Germline CDR1 and CDR2: SGDLS and YYNGEE. CDR3 length equals 11 residues. V shed 3 bases and J shed 6 bases, with 6 bases lying between them. The CDR3 nucleotides are TGTGCCAGCAGCGCCTCAGATGGCTACACCTTC. It yields the protein CASSASDGYTF.

On this clone itself: Other DNA sequences within the sample encode an identical CDR3. This chain links TRBV27 with TRBJ1-1; D is uncertain. Looked up from germline, CDR1 is MNHEY and CDR2 is SMNVEV (reference sequence). Between the trimmed V and J ends, which lost 2 bases and 1 base, there was a span of 8 bases. The CDR3 is 14 amino acids. CDR3 residues: CASSLDRGNTEAFF. DNA for the CDR3: TGTGCCAGCAGTTTAGATCGGGGGAACACTGAAGCTTTCTTT.

The rearrangement joins TRBV9 to TRBJ2-4, with 14 bases identical to TRBD2. Per the germline V gene, CDR1 is SGDLS and CDR2 is YYNGEE. Trimming at V came to 5 bases and at J to 3 bases, leaving 7 bases not matched to a gene. The CDR3 totals 17 residues. The CDR3: CASSPEGTSGSKNIQYF. For the CDR3, the DNA is TGTGCCAGCAGTCCAGAAGGGACTAGCGGGAGCAAAAACATTCAGTACTTC.

J is TRBJ1-2 and V is TRBV6-5, with 9 bases lining up with TRBD1. The V gene end was trimmed by 2 bases and the J gene end by 2 bases; junction bases not matched to a gene: 3. The CDR3 sequence is 15 residues long. Germline CDR1 MNHEY, CDR2 SVGAGI. Written as DNA, the CDR3 is TGTGCCAGCAGTTACACAGGGACAGGGAACTATGGCTACACCTTC. It translates to CASSYTGTGNYGYTF.

The chain joins TRBV13 to TRBJ2-3, with 7 bases identical to TRBD1. V trimming: 3 bases; J trimming: 1 base; junction bases outside the gene matches: 1. There are 14 residues in the CDR3. Per the germline V gene, CDR1 is PRHDT and CDR2 is FYEKMQ (reference sequence). The CDR3 loop reads CASSFTGGTDTQYF. The CDR3, as DNA: TGTGCCAGCAGCTTCACAGGGGGCACAGATACGCAGTATTTT.

The genes are TRBV6-5 and TRBJ2-1; D is perhaps TRBD2 (6 bases). The CDR3 covers 12 residues. The germline V and J ends were trimmed by 2 bases and 9 bases, with 8 bases remaining between them. CDR1 is MNHEY and CDR2 is SVGAGI in the germline V gene. In nucleotides, the CDR3 is TGTGCCAGCAGTTACGAAGCGGGTGAGCAGTTCTTC. This encodes CASSYEAGEQFF.

V and J are TRBV6-5 and TRBJ2-7; no clear D gene. With 5 bases removed from V and 3 bases from J, the gap between germline ends came to 11 bases. This CDR3 region has 13 residues. Germline lookup yields CDR1 MNHEY and CDR2 SVGAGI. Here the CDR3 reads CASSPPNGYEQYF. The CDR3 DNA reads as TGTGCCAGCAGTCCCCCAAATGGCTACGAGCAGTACTTC.

DNA of the CDR3: TGCGCCATCTGGATAGCGGGTGGTCCCTACGAGCAGTACTTC. Translated: CAIWIAGGPYEQYF. J is TRBJ2-7 and V is TRBV10-2; 7 positions match TRBD2. Germline assignment: CDR1 WSHSY and CDR2 SAAADI. V gave up 10 bases and J gave up 2 bases; unmatched junction bases: 11. The CDR3 totals 14 residues.

This clone appeared once. This sequence joins TRBV28 and TRBJ1-1; weak D call: TRBD1 (5 bases). This CDR3 is built from 15 residues. V shed 8 bases and J shed 1 base, with 17 bases lying between them. CDR1 and CDR2 (germline): MDHEN, SYDVKM. CDR3 region: CASVSWRGANTEAFF. CDR3 nucleotides: TGTGCCAGCGTTTCCTGGCGAGGGGCGAACACTGAAGCTTTCTTT. Full variable domain (rest looked up from reference TRBV28 and TRBJ1-1): DVKVTQSSRYLVKRTGEKVFLECVQDMDHENMFWYRQDPGLGLRLIYFSYDVKMKEKGDIPEGYSVSREKKERFSLILESASTNQTSMYLCASVSWRGANTEAFFGQGTRLTVV.

This chain uses TRBV7-8 with TRBJ2-5, with 10 bases lining up with TRBD2. V dropped 0 bases and J dropped 5; count of bases not matched to a gene: 3. The CDR3 runs to 15 residues. The V gene's germline CDR1 is SGHVS and CDR2 FQNEAQ. CDR3 in DNA: TGTGCCAGCAGCTTAGCACGGACTAGCGGTGAGACCCAGTACTTC. Amino acids: CASSLARTSGETQYF. The full variable domain, rest sourced from reference TRBV7-8 and TRBJ2-5, is GAGVSQSPRYKVAKRGQDVALRCDPISGHVSLFWYQQALGQGPEFLTYFQNEAQLDKSGLPSDRFFAERPEGSVSTLKIQRTQQEDSAVYLCASSLARTSGETQYFGPGTRLLVL.

The J gene is TRBJ1-3, the V gene TRBV9, with a tentative D call TRBD1 (6 bases). The CDR3 has 14 residues. V dropped 0 bases and J dropped 8 bases, with 12 bases sitting between them. Germline CDR1 and CDR2: SGDLS and YYNGEE. The CDR3 region is CASSVGRGLDTIYF. The CDR3 coding sequence is TGTGCCAGCAGCGTAGGCAGGGGCCTCGACACCATATATTTT.

V is TRBV27 and J is TRBJ1-5, with D uncertain. Germline CDR1 and CDR2: MNHEY and SMNVEV (reference sequence). Trimming took off 6 bases at V and 5 bases at J, with 11 bases between the two ends. This CDR3 comprises 13 residues. CDR3 in amino acids: CASSPEGDQPQHF. As DNA, the CDR3 is TGTGCCAGCAGCCCAGAAGGTGATCAGCCCCAGCATTTT.

The gene calls are TRBV7-7 and TRBJ2-5; no definite D call. V lost 2 bases and J 3 bases, leaving 13 bases between the germline ends. CDR1 is SSHAT, CDR2 FNYEAQ, per germline (reference sequence). CDR3 length equals 15 residues. The CDR3 nucleotides are TGTGCCAGCAGCTTACTAATCGGGCGAGAAGAGACCCAGTACTTC. Translation gives CASSLLIGREETQYF.

The V call is TRBV5-4, the J call TRBJ2-7; TRBD1 matches 7 bases. V lost 4 bases, J lost 0 bases, and 4 bases stayed unmatched. The germline V gene encodes CDR1 SGHNT and CDR2 YYREEE (reference sequence). The CDR3 loop spans 14 amino acids. CDR3 loop: CASSMDRSSYEQYF. The CDR3 DNA sequence: TGTGCCAGCAGCATGGACAGGAGCTCCTACGAGCAGTACTTC.

This sequence joins TRBV27 and TRBJ2-7; perhaps D is TRBD1 or TRBD2 (5 bases each). The germline CDR1 and CDR2 sequences are MNHEY and SMNVEV (reference sequence). CDR3 length: 12 amino acids. V dropped 7 bases and J dropped 4 bases, with 11 bases sitting between them. The CDR3 nucleotides read TGTGCCAGCAAGGGACCCACTTACGAGCAGTACTTC. It encodes CASKGPTYEQYF.

The rearrangement uses TRBV6-6 and TRBJ2-7; D is unresolved. The CDR3 length is 13 residues. V lost 7 bases, J lost 0 bases, and 10 bases lay in between. CDR1 and CDR2 (germline): MNHNY, SVGAGI (reference sequence). DNA of the CDR3: TGTGCCAGCACCCACGGGTTCTCCTACGAGCAGTACTTC. This translates into CASTHGFSYEQYF.